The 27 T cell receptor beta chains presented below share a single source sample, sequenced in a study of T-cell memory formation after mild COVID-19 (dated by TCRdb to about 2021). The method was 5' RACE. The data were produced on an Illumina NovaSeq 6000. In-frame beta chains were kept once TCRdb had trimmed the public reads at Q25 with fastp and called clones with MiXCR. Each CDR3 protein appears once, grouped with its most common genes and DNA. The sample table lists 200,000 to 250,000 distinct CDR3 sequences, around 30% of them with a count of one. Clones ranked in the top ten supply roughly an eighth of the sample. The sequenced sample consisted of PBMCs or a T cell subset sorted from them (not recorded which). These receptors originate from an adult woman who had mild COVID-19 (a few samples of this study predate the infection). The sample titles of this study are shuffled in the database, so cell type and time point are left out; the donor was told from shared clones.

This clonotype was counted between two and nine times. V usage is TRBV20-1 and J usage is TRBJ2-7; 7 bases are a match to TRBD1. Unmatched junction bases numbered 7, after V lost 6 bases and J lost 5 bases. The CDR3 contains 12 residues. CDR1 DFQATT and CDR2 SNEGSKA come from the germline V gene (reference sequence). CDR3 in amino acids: CSAQGQSHEQYF. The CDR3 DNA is TGCAGTGCCCAGGGACAGTCCCACGAGCAGTACTTC.

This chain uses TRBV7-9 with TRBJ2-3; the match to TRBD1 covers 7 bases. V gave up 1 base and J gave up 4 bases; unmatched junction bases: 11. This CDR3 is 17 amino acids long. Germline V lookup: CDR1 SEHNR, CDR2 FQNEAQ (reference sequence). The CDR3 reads CASSLDVVDRDPDTQYF. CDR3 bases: TGTGCCAGCAGCTTAGATGTCGTCGACAGGGACCCAGATACGCAGTATTTT.

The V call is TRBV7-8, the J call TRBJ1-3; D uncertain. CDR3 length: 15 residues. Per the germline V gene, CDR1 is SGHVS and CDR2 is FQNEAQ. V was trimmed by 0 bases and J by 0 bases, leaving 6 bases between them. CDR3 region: CASSLAFFSGNTIYF. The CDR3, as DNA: TGTGCCAGCAGCTTAGCTTTTTTCTCTGGAAACACCATATATTTT.

CDR3 sequence reads: CASSEDPEETQYF. CDR3 nucleotides: TGTGCCAGCAGTGAGGACCCGGAAGAGACCCAGTACTTC. The rearrangement uses TRBV25-1 and TRBJ2-5; D not certain. CDR1 is MGHDK, CDR2 SYGVNS, per germline. Trimming stripped 3 bases from V and 3 bases from J, with 8 bases between. The CDR3 has 13 residues.

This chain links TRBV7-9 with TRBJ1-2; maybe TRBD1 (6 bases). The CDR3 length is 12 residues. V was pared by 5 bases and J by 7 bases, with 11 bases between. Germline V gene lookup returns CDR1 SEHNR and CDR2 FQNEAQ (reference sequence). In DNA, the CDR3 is TGTGCCAGCAGCCCACAGGGTCCTGGCTACACCTTC. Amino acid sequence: CASSPQGPGYTF. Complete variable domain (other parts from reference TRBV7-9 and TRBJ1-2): DTGVSQNPRHKITKRGQNVTFRCDPISEHNRLYWYRQTLGQGPEFLTYFQNEAQLEKSRLLSDRFSAERPKGSFSTLEIQRTEQGDSAMYLCASSPQGPGYTFGSGTRLTVV.

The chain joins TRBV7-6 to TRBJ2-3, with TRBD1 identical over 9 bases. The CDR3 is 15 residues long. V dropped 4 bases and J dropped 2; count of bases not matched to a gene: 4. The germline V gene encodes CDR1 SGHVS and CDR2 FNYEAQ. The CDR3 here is CASSYWTGATDTQYF. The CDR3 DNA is TGTGCCAGCAGCTACTGGACAGGGGCCACAGATACGCAGTATTTT. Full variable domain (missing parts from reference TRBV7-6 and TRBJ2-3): GAGVSQSPRYKVTKRGQDVALRCDPISGHVSLYWYRQALGQGPEFLTYFNYEAQQDKSGLPNDRFSAERPEGSISTLTIQRTEQRDSAMYRCASSYWTGATDTQYFGPGTRLTVL.

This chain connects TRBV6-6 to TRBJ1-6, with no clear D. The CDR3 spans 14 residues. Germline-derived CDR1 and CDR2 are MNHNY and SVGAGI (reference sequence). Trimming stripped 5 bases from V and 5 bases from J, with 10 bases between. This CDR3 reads CASSPGIDNSPLHF. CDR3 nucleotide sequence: TGTGCCAGCAGTCCCGGGATAGATAATTCACCCCTCCACTTT.

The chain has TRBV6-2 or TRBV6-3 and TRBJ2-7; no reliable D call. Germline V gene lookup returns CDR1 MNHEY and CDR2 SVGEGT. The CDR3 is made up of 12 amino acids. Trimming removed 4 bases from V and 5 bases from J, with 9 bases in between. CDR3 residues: CASSWLGNEQYF. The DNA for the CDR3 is TGTGCCAGCAGTTGGCTGGGTAACGAGCAGTACTTC.

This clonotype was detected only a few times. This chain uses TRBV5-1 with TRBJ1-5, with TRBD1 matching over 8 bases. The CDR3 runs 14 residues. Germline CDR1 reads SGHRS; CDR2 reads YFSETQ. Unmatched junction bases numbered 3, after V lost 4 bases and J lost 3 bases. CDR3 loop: CASSPGQVNQPQHF. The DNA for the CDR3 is TGCGCCAGCAGCCCGGGACAGGTCAATCAGCCCCAGCATTTT. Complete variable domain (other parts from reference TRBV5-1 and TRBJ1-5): KAGVTQTPRYLIKTRGQQVTLSCSPISGHRSVSWYQQTPGQGLQFLFEYFSETQRNKGNFPGRFSGRQFSNSRSEMNVSTLELGDSALYLCASSPGQVNQPQHFGDGTRLSIL.

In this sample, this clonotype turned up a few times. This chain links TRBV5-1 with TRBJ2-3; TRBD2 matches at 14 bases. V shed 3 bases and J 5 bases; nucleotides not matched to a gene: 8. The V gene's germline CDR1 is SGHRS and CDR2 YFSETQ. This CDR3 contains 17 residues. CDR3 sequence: CASSWGTSGSSEDTQYF. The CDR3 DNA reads TGCGCCAGCAGCTGGGGGACTAGCGGGAGTTCTGAAGATACGCAGTATTTT.

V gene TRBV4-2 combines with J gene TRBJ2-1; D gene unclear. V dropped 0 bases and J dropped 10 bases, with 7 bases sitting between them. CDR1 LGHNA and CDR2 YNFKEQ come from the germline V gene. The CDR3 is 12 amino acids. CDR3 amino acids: CASSQDLGEQFF. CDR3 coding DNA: TGTGCCAGCAGCCAAGATCTTGGGGAGCAGTTCTTC.

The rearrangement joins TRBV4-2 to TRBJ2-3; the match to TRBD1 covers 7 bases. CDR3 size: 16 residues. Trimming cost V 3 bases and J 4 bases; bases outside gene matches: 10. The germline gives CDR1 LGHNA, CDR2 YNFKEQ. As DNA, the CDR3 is TGTGCCAGCAGCCAGACCCCGGGACAGAAGGCAGATACGCAGTATTTT. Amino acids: CASSQTPGQKADTQYF.

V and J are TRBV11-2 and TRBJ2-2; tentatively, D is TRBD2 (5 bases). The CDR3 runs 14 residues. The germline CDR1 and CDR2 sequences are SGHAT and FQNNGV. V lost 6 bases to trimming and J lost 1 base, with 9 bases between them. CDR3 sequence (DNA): TGTGCCAGCAGTTTTGCGGGGAACACCGGGGAGCTGTTTTTT. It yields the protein CASSFAGNTGELFF.

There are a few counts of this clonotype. The CDR3: CASSVLGDTQYF. Written as DNA, the CDR3 is TGTGCCAGCAGTGTTCTCGGGGATACGCAGTATTTT. The rearrangement joins TRBV12-3 or TRBV12-4 to TRBJ2-3; D not certain. Trimming cost V 5 bases and J 6 bases, with 9 bases left between them. The length of the CDR3 is 12 residues.

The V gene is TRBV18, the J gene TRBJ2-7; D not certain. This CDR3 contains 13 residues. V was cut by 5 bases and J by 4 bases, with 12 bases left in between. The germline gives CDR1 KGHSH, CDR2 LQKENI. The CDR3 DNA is TGTGCCAGCTCAGCCGGATCGCTTTACGAGCAGTACTTC. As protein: CASSAGSLYEQYF.

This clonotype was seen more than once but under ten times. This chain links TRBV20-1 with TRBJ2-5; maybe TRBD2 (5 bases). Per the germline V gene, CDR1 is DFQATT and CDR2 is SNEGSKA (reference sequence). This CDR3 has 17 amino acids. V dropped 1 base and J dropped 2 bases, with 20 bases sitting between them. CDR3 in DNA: TGCAGTGCTAGAGCCCCCACCGTCATGCGGGTGCAAGAGACCCAGTACTTC. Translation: CSARAPTVMRVQETQYF.

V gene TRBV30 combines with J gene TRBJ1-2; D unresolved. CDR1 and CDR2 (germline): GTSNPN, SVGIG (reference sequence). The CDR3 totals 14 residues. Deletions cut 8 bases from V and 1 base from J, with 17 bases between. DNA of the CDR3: TGTGCCGCAACCCCGAGGGATGTTAACTATGGCTACACCTTC. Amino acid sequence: CAATPRDVNYGYTF.

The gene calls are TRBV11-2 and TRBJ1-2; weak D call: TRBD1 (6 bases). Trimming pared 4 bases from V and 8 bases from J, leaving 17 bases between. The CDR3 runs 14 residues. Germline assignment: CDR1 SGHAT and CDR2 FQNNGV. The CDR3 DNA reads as TGTGCCAGCAGCTCAGCGACGACAGGTTCCGGCTACACCTTC. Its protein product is CASSSATTGSGYTF. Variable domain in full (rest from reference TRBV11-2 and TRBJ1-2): EAGVAQSPRYKIIEKRQSVAFWCNPISGHATLYWYQQILGQGPKLLIQFQNNGVVDDSQLPKDRFSAERLKGVDSTLKIQPAKLEDSAVYLCASSSATTGSGYTFGSGTRLTVV.

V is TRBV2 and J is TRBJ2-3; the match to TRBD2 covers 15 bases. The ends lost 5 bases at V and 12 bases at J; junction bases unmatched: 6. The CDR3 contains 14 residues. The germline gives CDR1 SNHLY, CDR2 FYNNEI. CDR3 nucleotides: TGTGCCAGCAGTTCAGGACTAGCGGGAGGGCCACAGTATTTT. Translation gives CASSSGLAGGPQYF.

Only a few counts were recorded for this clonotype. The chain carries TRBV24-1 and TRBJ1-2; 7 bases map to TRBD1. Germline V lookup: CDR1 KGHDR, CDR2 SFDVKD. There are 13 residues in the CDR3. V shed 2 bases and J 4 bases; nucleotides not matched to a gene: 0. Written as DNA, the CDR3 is TGTGCCACCAGTGATTCAGGGGGCTATGGCTACACCTTC. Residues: CATSDSGGYGYTF.

In DNA form, the CDR3 reads TGTGCCAGTAGTATCATAGGTGGCACTGAAGCTTTCTTT. Translation: CASSIIGGTEAFF. The chain combines TRBV19 with TRBJ1-1; D is undetermined. V shed 3 bases and J shed 4 bases, with 9 bases lying between them. Looked up from germline, CDR1 is LNHDA and CDR2 is SQIVND (reference sequence). The CDR3 runs to 13 residues.

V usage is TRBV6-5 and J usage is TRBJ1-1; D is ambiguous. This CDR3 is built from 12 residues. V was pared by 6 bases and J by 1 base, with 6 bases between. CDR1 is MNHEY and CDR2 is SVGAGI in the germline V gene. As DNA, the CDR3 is TGTGCCAGCAGAACGACGAACACTGAAGCTTTCTTT. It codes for CASRTTNTEAFF.

CDR3 DNA sequence: TGTGCCAGCAGCTTAGGACTAGCGGGGGGCAGGGATGAGCAGTTCTTC. It specifies CASSLGLAGGRDEQFF. The rearrangement uses TRBV7-9 and TRBJ2-1; TRBD2 agrees at 13 bases. V was pared by 1 base and J by 8 bases, with 5 bases of the junction left unmatched. Germline V gene sequence: CDR1 SEHNR, CDR2 FQNEAQ (reference sequence). The CDR3 is made up of 16 amino acids.

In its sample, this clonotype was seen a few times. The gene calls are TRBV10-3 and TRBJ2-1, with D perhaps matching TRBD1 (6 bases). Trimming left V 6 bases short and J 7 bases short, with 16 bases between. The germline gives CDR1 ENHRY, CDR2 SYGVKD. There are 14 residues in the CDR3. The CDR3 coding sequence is TGTGCCATCAGGGGGGCAGGGAGTTCGAATGAGCAGTTCTTC. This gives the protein CAIRGAGSSNEQFF.

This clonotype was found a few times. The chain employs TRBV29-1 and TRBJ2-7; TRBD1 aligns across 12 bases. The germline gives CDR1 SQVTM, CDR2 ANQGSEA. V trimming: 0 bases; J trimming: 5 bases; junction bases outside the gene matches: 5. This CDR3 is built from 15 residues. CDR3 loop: CSVEDRGTGGHEQYF. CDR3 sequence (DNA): TGCAGCGTTGAAGATCGAGGGACAGGGGGCCACGAGCAGTACTTC.

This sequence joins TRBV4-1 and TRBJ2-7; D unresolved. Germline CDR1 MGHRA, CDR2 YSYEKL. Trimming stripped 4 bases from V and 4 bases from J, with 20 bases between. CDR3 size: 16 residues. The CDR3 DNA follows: TGCGCCAGCAGCCGATCATCTTCCTTACAAGGATACGAGCAGTACTTC. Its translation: CASSRSSSLQGYEQYF.

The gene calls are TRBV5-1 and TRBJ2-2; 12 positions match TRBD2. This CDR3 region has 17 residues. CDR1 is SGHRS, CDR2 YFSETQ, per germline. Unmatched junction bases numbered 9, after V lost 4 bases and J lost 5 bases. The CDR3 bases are TGCGCCAGCAGCCCATCGACTAGCGGGAGAGGAACCGGGGAGCTGTTTTTT. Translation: CASSPSTSGRGTGELFF.